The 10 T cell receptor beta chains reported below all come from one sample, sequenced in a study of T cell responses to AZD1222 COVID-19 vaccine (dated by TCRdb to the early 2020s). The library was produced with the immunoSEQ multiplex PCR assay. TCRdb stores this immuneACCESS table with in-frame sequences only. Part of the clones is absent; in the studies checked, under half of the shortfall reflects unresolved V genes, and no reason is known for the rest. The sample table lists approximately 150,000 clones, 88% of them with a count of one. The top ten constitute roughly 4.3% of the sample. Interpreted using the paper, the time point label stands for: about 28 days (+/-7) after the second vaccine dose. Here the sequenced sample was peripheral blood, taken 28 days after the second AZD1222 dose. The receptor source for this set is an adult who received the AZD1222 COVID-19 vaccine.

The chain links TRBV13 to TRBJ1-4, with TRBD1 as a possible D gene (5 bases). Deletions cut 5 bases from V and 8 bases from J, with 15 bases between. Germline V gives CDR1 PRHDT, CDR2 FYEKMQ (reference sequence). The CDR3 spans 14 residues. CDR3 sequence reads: CASSNGHLGEKLFF. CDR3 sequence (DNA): TGTGCCAGCAGCAACGGACACCTGGGGGAAAAACTGTTTTTT.

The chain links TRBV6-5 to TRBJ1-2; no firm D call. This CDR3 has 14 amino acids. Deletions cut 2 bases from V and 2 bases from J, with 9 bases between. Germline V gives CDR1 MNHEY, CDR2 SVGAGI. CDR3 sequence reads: CASSYESTNYGYTF. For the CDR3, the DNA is TGTGCCAGCAGTTACGAATCAACCAACTATGGCTACACCTTC.

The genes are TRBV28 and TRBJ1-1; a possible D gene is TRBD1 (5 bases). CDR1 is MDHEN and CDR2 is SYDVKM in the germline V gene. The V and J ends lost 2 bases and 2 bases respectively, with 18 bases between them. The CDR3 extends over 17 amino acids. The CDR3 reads CASSLGLLYRRNTEAFF. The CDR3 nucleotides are TGTGCCAGCAGTTTAGGGCTCCTCTACAGGAGAAACACTGAAGCTTTCTTT.

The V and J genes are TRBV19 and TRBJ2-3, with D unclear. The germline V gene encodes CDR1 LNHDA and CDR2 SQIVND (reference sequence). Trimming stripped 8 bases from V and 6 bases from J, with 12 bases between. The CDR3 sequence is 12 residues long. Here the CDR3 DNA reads TGTGCCAGTGCTTCGTTAGGTGATACGCAGTATTTT. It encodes CASASLGDTQYF.

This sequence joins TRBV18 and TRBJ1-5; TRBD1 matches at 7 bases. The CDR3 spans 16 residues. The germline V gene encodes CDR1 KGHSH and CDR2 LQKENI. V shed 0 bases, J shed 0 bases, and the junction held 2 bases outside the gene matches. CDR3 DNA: TGTGCCAGCTCACCACCTGGACAGGATAGCAATCAGCCCCAGCATTTT. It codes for CASSPPGQDSNQPQHF.

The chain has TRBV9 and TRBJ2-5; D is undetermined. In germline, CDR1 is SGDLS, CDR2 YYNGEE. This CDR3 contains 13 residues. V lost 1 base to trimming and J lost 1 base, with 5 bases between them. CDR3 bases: TGTGCCAGCAGCGTACAGATCCAAGAGACCCAGTACTTC. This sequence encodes CASSVQIQETQYF.

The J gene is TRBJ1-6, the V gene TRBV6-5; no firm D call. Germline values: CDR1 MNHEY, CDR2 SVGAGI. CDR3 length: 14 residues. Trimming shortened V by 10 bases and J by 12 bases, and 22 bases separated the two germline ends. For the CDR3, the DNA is TGTGCCACGGTCCGCCAGCCACGGTCCGAACCCCTCCACTTT. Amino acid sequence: CATVRQPRSEPLHF.

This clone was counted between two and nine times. CDR3 region: CASSALSGANVLTF. The CDR3 DNA sequence: TGTGCCAGCAGTGCCCTCTCTGGGGCCAACGTCCTGACTTTC. The genes are TRBV27 and TRBJ2-6; D gene ambiguous. Trimming took 5 bases from V and 0 from J, leaving 5 bases between them. Germline lookup yields CDR1 MNHEY and CDR2 SMNVEV (reference sequence). The CDR3 length is 14 residues.

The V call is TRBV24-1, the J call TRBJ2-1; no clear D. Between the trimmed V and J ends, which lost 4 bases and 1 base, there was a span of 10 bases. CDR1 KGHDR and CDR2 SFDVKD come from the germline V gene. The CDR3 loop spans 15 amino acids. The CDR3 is CATSDPASSYNEQFF. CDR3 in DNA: TGTGCCACCAGTGACCCCGCAAGTTCCTACAATGAGCAGTTCTTC.

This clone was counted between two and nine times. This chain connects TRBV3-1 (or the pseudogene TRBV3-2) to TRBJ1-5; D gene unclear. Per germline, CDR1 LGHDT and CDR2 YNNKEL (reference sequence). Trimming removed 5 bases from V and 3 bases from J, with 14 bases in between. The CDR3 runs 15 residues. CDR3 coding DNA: TGTGCCAGCAGCAATATCGTGGGCTCCAATCAGCCCCAGCATTTT. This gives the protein CASSNIVGSNQPQHF.